This TCR beta chain is from a study of cytomegalovirus exposure and HLA in healthy donors (dated by TCRdb to about 2017). Regarding the complete study: In an earlier analysis of 450 to 750 of the donors, around 300 Gb of sequence data and about 110 million unique TCR beta sequences from roughly 200 million T cells were reported. In addition to the first cohort of hundreds of subjects, a separate validation cohort of 130 or so different subjects was used. All discovery cohort repertoires had been generated on a single sequencing platform. Typing coverage varied by locus: roughly 620-640 donors for A, B, C, DRB1 and DQB1; about 520 for DQA1; over 600 for DPA1; around 450 for DPB1. Both class I and class II loci were covered by HLA typing, at four-digit resolution. Among about 370 genotyped donors of the cohort, an average of around 220,000 unique TCR beta nucleotide sequences was sequenced per donor, of which approximately 19% were non-productive. Roughly 300 gigabases of sequencing data and around 90 million unique TCR sequences made up an early release that covered about 640 HLA-typed donors. The study aimed to test whether signatures of past pathogen exposure could be identified by cataloging public T cell receptors. Alongside the repertoire data, information on donor age, sex, ethnicity and CMV serostatus was compiled. A later genetic analysis used genome-wide SNP genotypes for about 60% of the 666 donors, treating that subset as a discovery cohort. The T cell repertoires of 550 to 850 subjects were profiled by immunosequencing and related to cytomegalovirus serostatus. Because of strong linkage in the cohort, 5 or 6 DR-DQ haplotypes were treated as single units for association and clustering. In a later analysis, previously published TCR beta repertoires from several hundred donors were re-analyzed and high-resolution HLA genotyping was added so that TCR occurrence patterns could be studied. To decide whether each TCR beta V gene segment behaved as functional or pseudogenic, an earlier analysis of some 600 of the donors relied on high-throughput TCR beta sequencing. Of the roughly 400 genotyped donors, roughly 80% fell in the genetic ancestry cluster associated with self-reported Caucasian donors. The study combined high-throughput TCR immunosequencing, statistical association of individual TCRs with disease status, and machine learning to predict cytomegalovirus infection status. Rather than drawing on any new phenotypic data, the later analysis identified candidate immune exposures from TCR beta sequences and the way those sequences occurred across donors. General findings and caveats noted by the study authors: This cohort had only TCR beta chains sequenced, and the lack of alpha or paired-chain data limited which features could be detected. Correlated functional status among segregating V segments might be attributable to linkage disequilibrium, but an unknown experimental factor could not be ruled out. The only immune exposure information available for the cohort was CMV serostatus. A total of 150 to 200 TCR beta chains were listed by the study as associated with cytomegalovirus. In a later analysis, TCR association rates were found to vary across HLA loci, with the most associated TCRs seen for DRB1 alleles and the fewest for HLA-C alleles. In a later analysis, most CMV-associated TCR beta chains were found to appear HLA-restricted, with HLA associations seemingly driven largely by CMV exposure. A later analysis associated 17,000 or so TCR beta sequences with specific HLA alleles at a false discovery rate of 0.05. It was suggested by the authors that the approach could potentially be generalized to other disease states and immunological phenotypes. An association between a missense DCLRE1C variant and V-gene and J-gene trimming of TCR beta chains was found in a later genetic analysis and replicated in an independent cohort. In an earlier analysis of 500 to 650 of the donors, most TCR beta V segments appeared in productive rearrangements about 90% or about 30% of the time, broadly matching IMGT annotations. A few of the identified cytomegalovirus-associated TCR beta chains were confirmed in vitro to be specific for cytomegalovirus antigens. A further reported finding was that TCR beta sequences accurately predicted the HLA-A and HLA-B alleles for most subjects in the first cohort. Because counts were too low, approximately 15 rarely observed V segments, including chromosome 9 orphons, were excluded from the earlier analysis of some 540 of the donors. In both the original and validation cohorts, the classifier was reported to diagnose cytomegalovirus status with high specificity and sensitivity. In a later analysis, HLA-associated TCR beta chains were found to be more clonally expanded and to have lower generation probabilities than equally common non-associated chains. In a later analysis, several top co-occurrence clusters were reported to appear linked to parvovirus B19, influenza, CMV and Epstein-Barr virus. In a later genetic analysis, fewer N-insertions in productive TCRs were reported among donors in an Asian-associated ancestry cluster than the roughly 640-donor mean. Presence/absence analyses assumed roughly uniform sequencing depth across donors, an assumption that may not hold. Because HLA typing was missing for some donors at each locus, association tests included only the typed subset. While some public TCRs were present in many individuals, most TCR sequences turned up only very rarely across donors. A cluster of highly shared sequence variants was judged likely to represent a technical artifact of the sequencing pipeline. Assigning TCR associations to individual alleles was difficult when HLA alleles, especially DR and DQ, strongly co-occurred.

The protocol used for the library was the immunoSEQ multiplex PCR assay. The multiplex PCR relied on a mix of 60 forward primers for TCR Vbeta segments and 13 reverse primers for TCR Jbeta segments. A multiplex PCR assay on genomic DNA amplified the CDR3 region of rearranged TCR beta genes. On the Illumina HiSeq System, the amplified TCR beta libraries were sequenced as 87-base-pair reads. From the authors' description of their analysis: In a later analysis, roughly 80 million unique TCR beta chains were counted across the 650 to 750 repertoires, and some 10 million of these chains were shared by at least two donors. A nearest-neighbor algorithm error-corrected the raw reads and collapsed the reads into unique sequences, merging closely related sequences to remove PCR and sequencing errors. To assign V, D and J gene segments, CDR3 sequences were aligned to IMGT reference sequences. For a sequence to be retained, at least a six-nucleotide match to both a V gene segment and a J gene segment was required. A rearrangement counted as productive if the CDR3 had no stop codons and remained in frame with V and J, and every other rearrangement counted as non-productive. CDR3 was defined by IMGT convention, running from the second conserved V-encoded cysteine to the conserved J-encoded phenylalanine. In an earlier analysis of around 570 of the donors, sequences lacking an unambiguous match to a single V gene segment were excluded. In an earlier analysis of some 590 of the donors, a V segment was called functional when productive rearrangements were above 56.7%, and segregating when the standard deviation between donors exceeded 5%. A statistical classification framework was built to diagnose cytomegalovirus status from the catalog of TCR beta chain sequences. V and J gene assignment, in a later analysis, came from comparing TCR nucleotide sequences with IMGT/GENE-DB human TR gene sequences. A later analysis assigned CDR3 sequences and most-parsimonious VDJ recombination scenarios with the TCRdist pipeline. In a later analysis, each TCR beta chain was defined by its CDR3 amino acid sequence together with its V-gene family, and reads without a unique V-gene family were excluded. As a way to deal with suspected cross-contamination and a sequencing artifact, a later analysis dropped 450 to 600 nucleotide sequences that were highly shared and had low generation probability. In a later analysis, a clonal expansion index for each public chain was calculated from normalized within-repertoire ranks of inferred template counts. Generation probabilities in a later analysis came from a VDJ recombination model fitted to out-of-frame rearrangements, and those results were checked against IGoR. Hypergeometric tests were used in a later analysis to score TCR-TCR, TCR-HLA and TCR-CMV co-occurrence, with a repertoire-size bias correction applied to the TCR pairs. To estimate false discovery rates, a later analysis permuted the HLA or CMV assignments 20 times. In a later analysis, co-occurring TCRs were grouped with DBSCAN, and TCRdist sequence similarity was added when clustering was performed within HLA-allele-positive subsets. Repertoires with fewer than 30,000 or more than 120,000 public chains were left out of co-occurrence clustering, as were about 5 repertoires with anomalous nucleotide sharing. In TCRdb, the immuneACCESS table is reduced to in-frame sequences with V and J assigned. These tables do not hold every clone; where another copy was compared, an unresolved V gene accounts for under half, and the others remain unexplained. V and J calls and clone size are as listed in that table; D and trimming were resolved from the DNA. The sample includes about 52,000 clones, with approximately 73% observed a single time. The ten top clones hold about 3% of the sample.

Concerning this clone itself: Its antigen remains unidentified. No qualities accompany the bases; no much larger clone lies one base away.

In total, roughly 710 healthy bone marrow donors made up the cohort. At the time of sampling, every cohort member was nominally healthy, though immune exposures that went unrecorded were likely present. The donor tested CMV seronegative and was one of the 352 seronegative cohort members. A peripheral blood sample was collected from each donor, and TCR beta sequencing was performed on peripheral blood mononuclear cells. Genomic DNA was extracted from the blood cell samples with the Qiagen DNeasy Blood Extraction Kit. The receptor comes from a man aged 18-30 years in good health and CMV-seronegative. Sequencing used PBMCs.

CDR3 sequence: CASSLAQTNEKLFF. The bases read TGCGCCAGCAGCTTGGCCCAGACTAATGAAAAACTGTTTTTT. The sequence links TRBV5-1 to TRBJ1-4, with the D gene uncertain. Based on the germline V gene, the CDR1 and CDR2 sequences are SGHRS and YFSETQ. Including the terminal cysteine and phenylalanine, the CDR3 comprises 14 residues. The sequence is cut down to CDR3 DNA, 42 bases in frame from base 1. Trimming removed 0 bases from V and 2 bases from J, leaving 5 bases between the germline ends.